These 30 T cell receptor beta chains came from one sample sequenced in a study of Tregs in tolerant kidney transplant recipients (dated 2019 in TCRdb). The time point label of this sample denotes: blood sample drawn before combined kidney and bone marrow transplant. Library preparation used the immunoSEQ multiplex PCR assay. TCRdb holds this immuneACCESS table with in-frame rearrangements only. Some clones are missing; in checked studies, unresolved V genes explain under half, and the rest has no known cause. The sample profile shows about 61,000 clones; 70% to 90% of them were found once. The top ten hold about 2% of the sample. The sequences come from Tregs from blood, collected before the transplant. The receptors originated from a human donor who received a combined kidney and bone marrow transplant.

J is TRBJ2-3 and V is TRBV9; maybe TRBD1 (7 bases). V lost 3 bases to trimming and J lost 2 bases, with 13 bases between them. This CDR3 has 15 residues. CDR1 is SGDLS and CDR2 is YYNGEE in the germline V gene. DNA for the CDR3: TGTGCCAGCAGCGCCGGGGGACAGCACACAGATACGCAGTATTTT. Translation: CASSAGGQHTDTQYF.

The chain carries TRBV7-8 and TRBJ1-2; no firm D call. Trimming removed 1 base at V and 6 bases at J, with 12 bases between. CDR1 is SGHVS and CDR2 is FQNEAQ in the germline V gene. CDR3 length: 14 amino acids. As DNA, the CDR3 is TGTGCCAGCAGCTTAGTGGGGAGAATACATGGCTACACCTTC. Residues: CASSLVGRIHGYTF.

Points on this clone: This CDR3 is also generated by other DNA sequences in the sample. The chain carries TRBV18 and TRBJ1-2; TRBD1 agrees at 8 bases. CDR1 KGHSH and CDR2 LQKENI come from the germline V gene. V gave up 3 bases and J gave up 5 bases; unmatched junction bases: 2. CDR3 length: 13 amino acids. Here the CDR3 reads CASSPDRDYGYTF. CDR3 in DNA: TGTGCCAGCTCACCGGACAGGGATTATGGCTACACCTTC.

V gene TRBV10-1 combines with J gene TRBJ2-4; D may match TRBD1 or TRBD2 (5 bases each). CDR3 length: 11 residues. Trimming removed 8 bases at V and 7 bases at J, with 9 bases between. The germline gives CDR1 WNHNN, CDR2 SYGVQD (reference sequence). CDR3 region: CASGRENIQYF. The CDR3 nucleotides read TGCGCCAGCGGCAGGGAGAACATTCAGTACTTC.

This clone was seen once. This sequence joins TRBV6-1 and TRBJ1-1; D possibly corresponds to TRBD1 (5 bases). The CDR3 is made up of 15 amino acids. V was shortened by 4 bases and J by 1 base, with 13 bases between the two germline ends. The V gene's germline CDR1 is MNHNS and CDR2 SASEGT. The CDR3 DNA reads TGTGCCAGCAGTGGGGGGGGACGGACGAACACTGAAGCTTTCTTT. It yields the protein CASSGGGRTNTEAFF.

The gene calls are TRBV6-6 and TRBJ2-7; D may match TRBD1 or TRBD2 (5 bases each). V dropped 6 bases and J dropped 7 bases, with 16 bases sitting between them. The germline V gene has CDR1 MNHNY and CDR2 SVGAGI (reference sequence). This CDR3 contains 13 residues. Here the CDR3 reads CASRQTFEGEQYF. As DNA, the CDR3 is TGTGCCAGCAGACAGACATTCGAGGGGGAGCAGTACTTC.

This clone has a handful of counts. This sequence joins TRBV2 and TRBJ2-5; the match to TRBD2 covers 16 bases. Germline CDR1 SNHLY, CDR2 FYNNEI. This CDR3 comprises 15 residues. J lost 11 bases, V lost 7 bases, and 10 bases had no gene match. The CDR3 sequence is CASTGTSGRVGEQYF. The CDR3 nucleotides are TGTGCCAGCACCGGGACTAGCGGGAGGGTAGGGGAGCAGTACTTC.

This clone was seen more than once but under ten times. The CDR3 loop reads CASSSRQFTEAFF. The CDR3 nucleotides read TGTGCCAGCAGCTCCAGACAGTTCACTGAAGCTTTCTTT. The chain uses TRBV7-2 and TRBJ1-1, with D maybe TRBD1 (5 bases). CDR3 size: 13 residues. Trimming shortened V by 4 bases and J by 4 bases, and 10 bases separated the two germline ends. CDR1 and CDR2 from the germline V gene are SGHTA and FQGNSA.

The chain has TRBV5-4 and TRBJ2-7, with D tentatively TRBD2 (5 bases). Germline CDR1 and CDR2: SGHNT and YYREEE (reference sequence). The length of the CDR3 is 12 residues. V shed 0 bases and J shed 8 bases, with 9 bases lying between them. CDR3 coding DNA: TGTGCCAGCAGCTTGGATAGCGTGAAGCAGTACTTC. It is translated as CASSLDSVKQYF.

The chain joins TRBV27 to TRBJ2-2; no clear D gene. V was clipped by 2 bases and J by 5 bases, with 12 bases between them. The germline V gene has CDR1 MNHEY and CDR2 SMNVEV (reference sequence). The CDR3 consists of 15 residues. This chain's CDR3 is CASSLRTIGTGELFF. In nucleotides, the CDR3 is TGTGCCAGCAGTTTACGGACGATTGGTACCGGGGAGCTGTTTTTT.

J is TRBJ2-5 and V is TRBV6-1, with D unclear. V was trimmed by 8 bases and J by 0 bases, leaving 10 bases between them. The CDR3 extends over 13 amino acids. Germline CDR1 reads MNHNS; CDR2 reads SASEGT. In DNA form, the CDR3 reads TGTGCCAGCGATACAGTGTACCAAGAGACCCAGTACTTC. Translation: CASDTVYQETQYF.

The chain carries TRBV9 and TRBJ2-5; D may correspond to TRBD1 or TRBD2 (5 bases each). The CDR3 totals 14 residues. Trimming cost V 6 bases and J 5 bases, with 17 bases left between them. Germline values: CDR1 SGDLS, CDR2 YYNGEE. The CDR3 is CASTRDRNTETQYF. The CDR3 bases are TGTGCCAGCACCCGGGACCGAAATACGGAGACCCAGTACTTC. Filled out from reference TRBV9 and TRBJ2-5, the complete variable domain reads DSGVTQTPKHLITATGQRVTLRCSPRSGDLSVYWYQQSLDQGLQFLIQYYNGEERAKGNILERFSAQQFPDLHSELNLSSLELGDSALYFCASTRDRNTETQYFGPGTRLLVL.

V is TRBV6-6 and J is TRBJ2-7; no reliable D call. V was clipped by 5 bases and J by 4 bases, with 21 bases between them. Germline CDR1 reads MNHNY; CDR2 reads SVGAGI (reference sequence). The CDR3 covers 16 residues. In DNA form, the CDR3 reads TGTGCCAGCAGTGCCTTGTTGCTTGCCCCCTATTACGAGCAGTACTTC. This codes for CASSALLLAPYYEQYF.

J is TRBJ1-2 and V is TRBV4-3, with 7 positions matching TRBD1. With 2 bases clipped from V and 1 base from J, the junction kept 10 bases outside the gene matches. Germline V CDR1 and CDR2: LGHNA, YSLEER. There are 17 residues in the CDR3. Written as DNA, the CDR3 is TGCGCCAGCAGCCAACTCCCTAGACAGGGCCTTAACTATGGCTACACCTTC. This codes for CASSQLPRQGLNYGYTF.

This chain connects TRBV9 to TRBJ1-3, with D unclear. CDR3 size: 16 residues. V lost 1 base and J 0 bases, leaving 11 bases between the germline ends. The germline V gene has CDR1 SGDLS and CDR2 YYNGEE. CDR3 residues: CASSVNRLSSGNTIYF. Written as DNA, the CDR3 is TGTGCCAGCAGCGTAAATCGGCTGAGCTCTGGAAACACCATATATTTT.

This chain connects TRBV4-2 to TRBJ1-2; D gene uncertain. The CDR3 spans 14 residues. Trimming removed 0 bases from V and 5 bases from J, with 10 bases in between. From germline, CDR1 is LGHNA and CDR2 YNFKEQ. The DNA for the CDR3 is TGTGCCAGCAGCCAAGATCGTGGGGTTTATGGCTACACCTTC. Its protein product is CASSQDRGVYGYTF.

V and J are TRBV19 and TRBJ2-7, with 12 nucleotides matching TRBD1. The CDR3 has 16 amino acids. With V trimmed by 2 bases and J by 5 bases, 7 bases remained unmatched. The V gene's germline CDR1 is LNHDA and CDR2 SQIVND (reference sequence). The CDR3 sequence: CASSIMEGTGGHEQYF. Here the CDR3 DNA reads TGTGCCAGTAGTATAATGGAGGGGACAGGGGGCCACGAGCAGTACTTC.

The chain carries TRBV6-6 and TRBJ2-5; 11 positions agree with TRBD1. The CDR3 is 16 amino acids. V lost 2 bases and J lost 5; bases outside the gene matches: 7. In germline, CDR1 is MNHNY, CDR2 SVGAGI (reference sequence). The CDR3 is CASSYTGQGAKETQYF. DNA of the CDR3: TGTGCCAGCAGTTACACCGGACAGGGGGCTAAGGAGACCCAGTACTTC.

The V and J genes are TRBV6-1 and TRBJ2-7, with TRBD1 matching 9 bases. CDR3 length: 15 residues. In germline, CDR1 is MNHNS, CDR2 SASEGT. V gave up 6 bases and J gave up 2 bases; unmatched junction bases: 8. This CDR3 is CASSRTRDRAYEQYF. The CDR3 bases are TGTGCCAGCAGCCGAACCCGGGACAGGGCCTACGAGCAGTACTTC.

As to this clone: Other DNA variants within this sample encode the same CDR3. The CDR3 loop is CASSPTGGYGYTF. In nucleotides, the CDR3 is TGTGCCAGTAGTCCTACAGGGGGCTATGGCTACACCTTC. The chain employs TRBV19 and TRBJ1-2; 8 bases are shared with TRBD1. Germline V lookup: CDR1 LNHDA, CDR2 SQIVND (reference sequence). V was clipped by 5 bases and J by 4 bases; unmatched bases: 3. The CDR3 has 13 amino acids.

The chain joins TRBV10-3 to TRBJ2-7, with no clear D. Germline V gene data show CDR1 as ENHRY and CDR2 as SYGVKD. The ends were cut back, 0 bases at V and 6 bases at J, with 9 bases in the middle. The CDR3 consists of 13 residues. This chain's CDR3 is CAISESGVGEQYF. In DNA, the CDR3 is TGTGCCATCAGTGAGTCAGGTGTGGGCGAGCAGTACTTC.

The rearrangement links TRBV18 to TRBJ1-6; 8 nucleotides agree with TRBD1. Trimming removed 5 bases from V and 6 bases from J; junction bases left unmatched: 9. The germline V gene encodes CDR1 KGHSH and CDR2 LQKENI. This CDR3 is 16 amino acids long. CDR3 region: CASSNAGTGPNSPLHF. The CDR3 nucleotides are TGTGCCAGCTCAAACGCCGGGACAGGCCCTAATTCACCCCTCCACTTT. The full variable domain, its missing parts supplied by reference TRBV18 and TRBJ1-6, is NAGVMQNPRHLVRRRGQEARLRCSPMKGHSHVYWYRQLPEEGLKFMVYLQKENIIDESGMPKERFSAEFPKEGPSILRIQQVVRGDSAAYFCASSNAGTGPNSPLHFGNGTRLTVT.

Written as DNA, the CDR3 is TGCGCCAGCAGCTTGACGGCGGGAGTGGGAAATGAGCAGTTCTTC. As protein: CASSLTAGVGNEQFF. V is TRBV5-1 and J is TRBJ2-1; 7 positions match TRBD2. Unmatched junction bases numbered 8, after V lost 1 base and J lost 7 bases. The CDR3 contains 15 residues. Germline CDR1 reads SGHRS; CDR2 reads YFSETQ. The full variable domain, with the rest looked up from reference TRBV5-1 and TRBJ2-1, is KAGVTQTPRYLIKTRGQQVTLSCSPISGHRSVSWYQQTPGQGLQFLFEYFSETQRNKGNFPGRFSGRQFSNSRSEMNVSTLELGDSALYLCASSLTAGVGNEQFFGPGTRLTVL.

The chain couples TRBV11-2 to TRBJ2-3, with D possibly matching TRBD2 (5 bases). The CDR3 runs to 14 residues. The germline V gene encodes CDR1 SGHAT and CDR2 FQNNGV. V dropped 2 bases and J dropped 2 bases, with 8 bases sitting between them. CDR3 DNA: TGTGCCAGCAGCTTACAGCGGCACACAGATACGCAGTATTTT. Its translation: CASSLQRHTDTQYF. Supplemented by reference TRBV11-2 and TRBJ2-3, the full variable domain reads EAGVAQSPRYKIIEKRQSVAFWCNPISGHATLYWYQQILGQGPKLLIQFQNNGVVDDSQLPKDRFSAERLKGVDSTLKIQPAKLEDSAVYLCASSLQRHTDTQYFGPGTRLTVL.

This clone is a singleton in its sample. The V call is TRBV21-1, the J call TRBJ2-5. TRBV21-1 is classified as a pseudogene. This CDR3 is 11 amino acids long. Here the CDR3 reads CASSHQETQYF. The CDR3 region has the DNA TGTGCCAGCAGTCACCAAGAGACCCAGTACTTC.

Written as DNA, the CDR3 is TGTGCCTGCGCTCGGGACTTGGTTGACGAGCAGTACTTC. This sequence encodes CACARDLVDEQYF. The rearrangement joins TRBV7-7 to TRBJ2-7; D possibly corresponds to TRBD2 (6 bases). The CDR3 consists of 13 residues. The germline CDR1 and CDR2 sequences are SSHAT and FNYEAQ (reference sequence). V lost 11 bases and J 5 bases, leaving 19 bases between the germline ends.

J is TRBJ2-5 and V is TRBV5-1, with a weak D call TRBD1 (5 bases). Germline V gene lookup returns CDR1 SGHRS and CDR2 YFSETQ. Trimming pared 2 bases from V and 5 bases from J, leaving 13 bases between. The CDR3 length is 14 residues. CDR3 sequence reads: CASSFGYPGETQYF. For the CDR3, the DNA is TGCGCCAGCAGCTTTGGGTACCCAGGGGAGACCCAGTACTTC.

The rearrangement uses TRBV19 and TRBJ2-7; unclear D gene. Germline CDR1 LNHDA, CDR2 SQIVND (reference sequence). This CDR3 is 15 amino acids long. V was shortened by 2 bases and J by 0 bases, with 11 bases between the two germline ends. The CDR3 DNA sequence: TGTGCCAGTAGTATAAGTCCCGGGCTCTCCTACGAGCAGTACTTC. This translates into CASSISPGLSYEQYF.

The J gene is TRBJ2-5, the V gene TRBV28, with 13 bases matching TRBD2. The germline V gene has CDR1 MDHEN and CDR2 SYDVKM. This CDR3 contains 16 residues. V lost 6 bases, J lost 5 bases, and 9 bases stayed unmatched. In nucleotides, the CDR3 is TGTGCCAGCAGCTCCCATCGGACTAGCGGGAGTGAGACCCAGTACTTC. This gives the protein CASSSHRTSGSETQYF. The full variable domain, its missing parts supplied by reference TRBV28 and TRBJ2-5, is DVKVTQSSRYLVKRTGEKVFLECVQDMDHENMFWYRQDPGLGLRLIYFSYDVKMKEKGDIPEGYSVSREKKERFSLILESASTNQTSMYLCASSSHRTSGSETQYFGPGTRLLVL.

The rearrangement joins TRBV2 to TRBJ2-5; 11 bases match TRBD2. V lost 8 bases to trimming and J lost 1 base; unmatched junction nucleotides: 3. This CDR3 has 14 residues. Germline assignment: CDR1 SNHLY and CDR2 FYNNEI. CDR3 nucleotides: TGTGCCAGCTGGACTAGCGGGTTCCAAGAGACCCAGTACTTC. It translates to CASWTSGFQETQYF.